This T cell receptor beta chain emerged from a study of cytomegalovirus exposure and HLA in healthy donors. The PCR had 60 Vbeta and 13 Jbeta primers. TCRdb's copy holds only in-frame clones and misses some; the assay was immunoSEQ multiplex PCR. This sample has approximately 150,000 clones, with 60% to 80% found just once. The CDR3 runs 13 residues. Germline CDR1 reads LGHNA; CDR2 reads YSLEER. The junction had 4 bases not matched to a gene; V was cut back by 4 bases and J by 7 bases. Though nominally healthy at sampling, donors likely had unrecorded immune exposures. General observations from the study: Exclusion applied to some V segments, including TRBV6-2 and TRBV6-3, as they were indistinguishable. Segments of the TCR beta V type were, in most cases, productive about 87% or about 30% of the time in an earlier analysis. As was reported, the classifier diagnosed cytomegalovirus status with high specificity and sensitivity.

Note on this clone: Its antigen is as yet unknown.

Sample: PBMCs. The receptor's source is a woman aged 40 to 50 in good health and CMV-seropositive. V and J are TRBV4-3 and TRBJ1-5; 7 nucleotides match TRBD1. CDR3 nucleotide sequence: TGCGCCAGCAGCCTTGACAGGGACCAGCCCCAGCATTTT. It codes for CASSLDRDQPQHF.